This T cell receptor beta chain stems from a study of early T cells in non-severe SARS-CoV-2 infection. Across the study: Unpaired chains resulted from sequencing bulk RNA of unsorted whole blood.

One entry per CDR3 protein, called by TCRdb with MiXCR from the 5' RACE reads. The table lists approximately 35,000 distinct CDR3 sequences, approximately 5.2% of them singletons. This clonotype was seen at least ten times. Sample: whole blood. The clonotype comes from an adult who was a healthcare worker with PCR-confirmed SARS-CoV-2 infection or an uninfected control (not recorded which).

The CDR3 DNA reads TGTGCCAGTAGCCTGGACCGGGAGGAGACCCAGTACTTC. As protein: CASSLDREETQYF. This sequence joins TRBV19 and TRBJ2-5; a weak D match, TRBD2 (6 bases). V lost 6 bases, J lost 5 bases, and 13 bases lay in between. CDR3 size: 13 residues. Germline V gene lookup returns CDR1 LNHDA and CDR2 SQIVND (reference sequence).